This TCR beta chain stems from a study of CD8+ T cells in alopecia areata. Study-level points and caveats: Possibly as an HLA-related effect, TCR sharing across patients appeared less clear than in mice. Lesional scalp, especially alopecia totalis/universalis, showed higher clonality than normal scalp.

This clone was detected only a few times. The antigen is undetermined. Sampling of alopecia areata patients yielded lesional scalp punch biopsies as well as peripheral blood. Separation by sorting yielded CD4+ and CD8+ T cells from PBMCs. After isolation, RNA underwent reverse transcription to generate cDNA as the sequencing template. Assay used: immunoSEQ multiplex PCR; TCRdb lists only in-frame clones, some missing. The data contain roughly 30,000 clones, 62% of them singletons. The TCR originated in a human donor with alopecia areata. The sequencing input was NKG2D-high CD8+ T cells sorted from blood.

The CDR3 coding sequence is TGCGCCAGCAGCCAAAGTTGGCGAGAACAGTACGAGCAGTACTTC. This encodes CASSQSWREQYEQYF. This chain uses TRBV4-1 with TRBJ2-7; the D is unclear. From germline, CDR1 is MGHRA and CDR2 YSYEKL. Trimming removed 2 bases at V and 4 bases at J, with 15 bases between. This CDR3 has 15 residues.